This T cell receptor (beta chain) was documented in a study of control samples from healthy donors and cancer patients. This table comes from immunoSEQ multiplex PCR, and its TCRdb copy is limited to in-frame clones, with some not included. This table holds roughly 190,000 clones, around 93% found once. V shed 0 bases and J shed 10 bases, with 10 bases lying between them. The CDR3 consists of 14 residues. The V gene's germline CDR1 is LNHNV and CDR2 YYDKDF (reference sequence). Material for sequencing was blood. The chain employs TRBV15 and TRBJ1-6, with a weak D call TRBD1 (5 bases). The clonotype was recovered from a man aged 25 to 40 in good health. The CDR3 here is CATSRDQGRSPLHF. CDR3 DNA: TGTGCCACCAGCAGAGACCAGGGAAGATCACCCCTCCACTTT.